This T cell receptor beta chain derives from a study of cytomegalovirus exposure and HLA in healthy donors. Findings of the study overall: A link between a missense DCLRE1C variant and TCR beta V- and J-gene trimming emerged from a later analysis. Across donors, presence/absence analyses took sequencing depth to be roughly uniform. The investigators catalogued 164 TCR beta chains as cytomegalovirus-associated. Per a later analysis, 18,000 or so TCR beta sequences showed association with HLA alleles at 0.05 false discovery rate.

The germline V gene has CDR1 SNHLY and CDR2 FYNNEI. J was trimmed by 4 bases and V by 6 bases; bases with no gene match: 5. This CDR3 has 14 residues. The PCR used 60 Vbeta and 13 Jbeta primers. Sequencing used immunoSEQ multiplex PCR; TCRdb keeps in-frame clones, though not all of them. The sample holds 150,000 to 200,000 clones, 84% seen once. In the case of this clone: What it recognizes is unknown.

The receptor was isolated from a boy younger than 18 in good health and CMV-seronegative. This chain uses TRBV2 with TRBJ1-1; 10 nucleotides align to TRBD1. Input material: PBMCs. CDR3: CASSSDRGFTEAFF. The CDR3 DNA reads TGTGCCAGCAGCTCGGACAGGGGGTTCACTGAAGCTTTCTTT. Full variable domain (rest looked up from reference TRBV2 and TRBJ1-1): EPEVTQTPSHQVTQMGQEVILRCVPISNHLYFYWYRQILGQKVEFLVSFYNNEISEKSEIFDDQFSVERPDGSNFTLKIRSTKLEDSAMYFCASSSDRGFTEAFFGQGTRLTVV.